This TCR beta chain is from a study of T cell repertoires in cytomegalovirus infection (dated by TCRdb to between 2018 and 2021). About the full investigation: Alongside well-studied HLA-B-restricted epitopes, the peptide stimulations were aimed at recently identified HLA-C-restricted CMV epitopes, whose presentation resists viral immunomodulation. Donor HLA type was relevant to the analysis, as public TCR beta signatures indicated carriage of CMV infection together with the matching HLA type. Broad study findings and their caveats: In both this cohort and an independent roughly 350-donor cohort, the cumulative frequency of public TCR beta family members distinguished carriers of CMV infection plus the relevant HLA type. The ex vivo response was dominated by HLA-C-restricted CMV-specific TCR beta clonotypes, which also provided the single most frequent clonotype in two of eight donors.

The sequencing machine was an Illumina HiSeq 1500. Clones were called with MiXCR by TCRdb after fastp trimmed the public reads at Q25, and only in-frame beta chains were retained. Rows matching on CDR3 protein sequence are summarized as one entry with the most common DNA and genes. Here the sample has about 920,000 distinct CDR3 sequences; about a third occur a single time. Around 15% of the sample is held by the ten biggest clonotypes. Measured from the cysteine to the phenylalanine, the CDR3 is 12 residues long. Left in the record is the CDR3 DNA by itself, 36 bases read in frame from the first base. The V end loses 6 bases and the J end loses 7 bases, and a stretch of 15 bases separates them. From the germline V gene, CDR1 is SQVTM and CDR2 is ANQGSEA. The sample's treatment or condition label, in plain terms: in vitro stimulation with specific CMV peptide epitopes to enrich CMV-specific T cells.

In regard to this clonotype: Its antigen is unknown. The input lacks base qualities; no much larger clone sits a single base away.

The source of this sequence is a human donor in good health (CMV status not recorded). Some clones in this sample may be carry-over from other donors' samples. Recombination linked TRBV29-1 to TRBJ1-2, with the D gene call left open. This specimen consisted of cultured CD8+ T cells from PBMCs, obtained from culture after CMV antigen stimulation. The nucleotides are TGCAGCGTCCCGTCTCAGACGGGTGGCTACACCTTC. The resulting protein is CSVPSQTGGYTF. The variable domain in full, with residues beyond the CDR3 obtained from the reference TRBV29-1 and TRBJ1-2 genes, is SAVISQKPSRDICQRGTSLTIQCQVDSQVTMMFWYRQQPGQSLTLIATANQGSEATYESGFVIDKFPISRPNLTFSTLTVSNMSPEDSSIYLCSVPSQTGGYTFGSGTRLTVV.